These T cell receptor beta chains were read from a single sample in a study of T cells expressing NK-cell markers. Each CDR3 protein gets one entry in TCRdb, which reprocessed the 5' RACE reads and gives no DNA. The sample table sets out a few hundred thousand distinct CDR3 sequences. The sample comprised blood T cells: a sorted CD56 or NKG2C T cell subset, CD4+ or CD8+ T cells, or bulk PBMC T cells (not recorded which). These receptor sequences come from a young man in good health. Both conserved end residues are part of each CDR3. The order of the fields is V gene, J gene, CDR3 protein.

TRBV27	TRBJ2-7	CASSLGDFYEQYF
TRBV12-3/TRBV12-4	TRBJ1-2	CASRQGFSYGYTF
TRBV12-3/TRBV12-4	TRBJ2-2	CASNSFENTGELFF
TRBV6-5	TRBJ1-2	CASSHRGAPTSNYGYTF
TRBV20-1	TRBJ2-5	CSALMSGSSLYQETQYF
TRBV28	TRBJ2-3	CASSFWRKNTQYF
TRBV6-1	TRBJ1-1	CASTGSTGDTEAFF
TRBV5-1	TRBJ2-5	CASSWDSRETQYF
TRBV9	TRBJ2-1	CASSTPGLGGEQFF
TRBV27	TRBJ2-6	CASSSGHSGANVLTF
TRBV4-1	TRBJ2-1	CASSQWMGYEQFF
TRBV5-1	TRBJ2-1	CASSSLGLTSGLYNEQFF
TRBV6-2/TRBV6-3	TRBJ2-3	CASSYFPTGTSGSRTDTQYF
TRBV15	TRBJ2-1	CATSGGGRLHNEQFF
TRBV5-1	TRBJ2-5	CASSRTGTVRETQYF
TRBV28	TRBJ2-1	CAGSLVGDNEQFF
TRBV20-1	TRBJ1-1	CICPRGLGEAFF
TRBV6-1	TRBJ2-1	CASTEGQYNEQFF
TRBV12-3/TRBV12-4	TRBJ2-4	CASSATSDIQYF
TRBV10-3	TRBJ1-1	CAIRLDGRGTEAFF
TRBV20-1	TRBJ2-2	CSARVAGGSGELFF
TRBV12-3/TRBV12-4	TRBJ1-5	CAEGLFSNQPQHF
TRBV7-2	TRBJ2-7	CASSLAGGNYEQYF
TRBV18	TRBJ2-1	CAIGERAAGNEQFF
TRBV4-3	TRBJ2-1	CASSQGRAQPINEQFF
TRBV24-1	TRBJ2-5	CATSRHRGEEETQYF
TRBV7-9	TRBJ2-5	CASSSGVTQYF
TRBV28	TRBJ1-5	CASSPAGESNQPQHF
TRBV7-9	TRBJ2-1	CASSLGVGREEYNEQFF
TRBV5-1	TRBJ2-4	CASSLAGRRSGTSGRDIQYF
TRBV28	TRBJ2-1	CASSLQTGARSYNEQFF
TRBV20-1	TRBJ1-2	CSAKTWRDSLIPDTF
TRBV5-1	TRBJ2-5	CASSLGPERTGLQETQYF
TRBV20-1	TRBJ2-3	CSARRLDSTDTQYF
TRBV20-1	TRBJ2-5	CSARATSGTSQTQYF
TRBV5-1	TRBJ2-3	CASGTGTTSTDTQYF
TRBV20-1	TRBJ1-4	CSARQAENEKLFF
TRBV12-3/TRBV12-4	TRBJ2-7	CASSRQGRIYEQYF
TRBV20-1	TRBJ2-3	CSASLAGKGTDTQYF
TRBV6-2/TRBV6-3	TRBJ2-4	CASSRGGSGKNIQYF
TRBV7-2	TRBJ2-1	CASSLGLDEQFF
TRBV10-1	TRBJ2-2	CASRLGSGELFF
TRBV2	TRBJ2-5	CASSPTSGTQETQYF
TRBV10-3	TRBJ1-2	CAIRGQDDGYTF
TRBV18	TRBJ2-1	CASSPSTSGGQEQFF
TRBV7-9	TRBJ2-1	CASSSTQTGPGNNEQFF
TRBV5-1	TRBJ2-1	CASSLGGSLYHEQFF
TRBV7-9	TRBJ2-5	CASSLAPDLRQTQYF
TRBV29-1	TRBJ1-2	CSVVKGAQGNYGYTF
TRBV9	TRBJ2-1	CASSLRSRDGANEQFF
TRBV20-1	TRBJ1-1	CSADTGGRNTEAFF
TRBV29-1	TRBJ2-5	CSGGFQSYRTGREETQYF
TRBV10-2	TRBJ2-1	CASSELGTSGYNEQFF